This entry is about one TCR beta chain. Germline-derived CDR1 and CDR2 are MDHEN and SYDVKM. The CDR3 totals 14 residues. Between the trimmed V and J ends, which lost 5 bases and 11 bases, there was a span of 19 bases. These data belong to a study of technical replicates of blood from a handful of donors. Profiled with immunoSEQ multiplex PCR; TCRdb holds only in-frame clones, not every one. Of more than 65,000 clones listed, 96% are singletons. The sequenced sample was T cells isolated from PBMCs. The TCR was taken from a human donor in good health. The chain employs TRBV28 and TRBJ1-5; a possible D gene is TRBD1 (5 bases). CDR3 sequence (DNA): TGTGCCAGCAGTAAAATCGGGCAGGGCTATACCCAGCATTTT. Amino acids: CASSKIGQGYTQHF.